Listed below are T cell receptor beta chains from one sample, sequenced in a study of breast tumors, draining lymph nodes, adjacent tissues. MiXCR was run by TCRdb on the multiplex PCR reads, yielding one entry per CDR3 protein. The table records about 130,000 distinct CDR3 sequences, 21% of them present only once. Specimen: axillary lymph node tissue. The receptors derive from a female donor with breast cancer. Some clones in this sample may be carry-over from other donors' samples. Each CDR3 is given with its conserved first and last residue. A D gene is named only where the DNA matches it firmly. Clone size appears in some rows only: once, few, many, or a class for an expanded clone.

TRBJ1-2,-,TRBV12-2,few,CASRKQGYGYTF,TGTGCAAGTCGCAAACAGGGGTATGGCTACACCTTC
TRBJ2-7,-,TRBV28,many,CASRSTGTNYEQYF,TGTGCCAGCCGATCAACCGGGACCAACTACGAGCAGTACTTC
TRBJ2-1,TRBD2,TRBV18,many,CASVPSGNEQFF,TGTGCCAGCGTTCCTAGCGGCAATGAGCAGTTCTTC
TRBJ2-7,TRBD1,TRBV20-1,many,CSARRSDRGNYEQYF,TGCAGTGCTAGAAGATCGGACAGGGGCAACTACGAGCAGTACTTC
TRBJ2-7,-,TRBV3-1,many,CASSQGWTNNYEQYF,TGTGCCAGCAGCCAAGGTTGGACGAATAACTACGAGCAGTACTTC
TRBJ2-2,TRBD2,TRBV28,-,CASSLIAGLAGDLNTGELFF,TGTGCCAGCAGTTTAATTGCGGGACTAGCGGGAGACTTGAACACCGGGGAGCTGTTTTTT
TRBJ2-1,TRBD2,TRBV19,many,CASSPSPGLAGVRAYNEQFF,TGTGCCAGTAGTCCCTCACCCGGACTAGCGGGAGTGAGGGCCTACAATGAGCAGTTCTTC
TRBJ2-3,-,TRBV5-1,many,CASSQVTGDTDTQYF,TGCGCCAGCAGCCAGGTCACGGGAGACACAGATACGCAGTATTTT
TRBJ2-3,-,TRBV5-4,many,CASSRLDTDTQYF,TGTGCCAGCTCTCGACTAGACACAGATACGCAGTATTTT
TRBJ2-7,TRBD1,TRBV28,-,CASRRTGNHEQYF,TGTGCCAGCAGAAGGACAGGGAACCACGAGCAGTACTTC
TRBJ2-7,TRBD1,TRBV6-5,many,CASNSGQGAYEQYF,TGTGCCAGCAATTCCGGACAGGGGGCCTACGAGCAGTACTTC
TRBJ2-7,TRBD2,TRBV20-1,many,CSARGAGAGAYEQYF,TGCAGTGCTAGAGGGGCCGGAGCGGGAGCCTACGAGCAGTACTTC
TRBJ2-2,TRBD1,TRBV3-1,few,CASSPGQLTGELFF,TGTGCCAGCAGCCCGGGACAGCTCACCGGGGAGCTGTTTTTT
TRBJ2-1,TRBD1,TRBV12-3/TRBV12-4,many,CASTSRGGGNSEQFF,TGTGCCAGCACCTCGAGAGGGGGCGGTAATAGTGAGCAGTTCTTC
TRBJ1-4,TRBD1,TRBV20-1,many,CSARGTGRREKLFF,TGCAGTGCTAGAGGGACAGGGCGGAGAGAAAAACTGTTTTTT
TRBJ2-7,-,TRBV7-8,many,CASSLYTTSNEQYF,TGTGCCAGCAGCCTCTACACCACATCCAACGAGCAGTACTTC
TRBJ2-6,-,TRBV4-1,many,CASSQDLAGGIGANVLTF,TGCGCCAGCAGCCAAGATTTAGCTGGAGGGATCGGGGCCAACGTCCTGACTTTC
TRBJ1-5,TRBD1,TRBV15,many,CATSRWDRDQPQHF,TGTGCCACCAGCAGATGGGACAGGGATCAGCCCCAGCATTTT
TRBJ2-6,TRBD1,TRBV12-3/TRBV12-4,many,CASSPYMGQGAVGANVLTF,TGTGCCAGCAGCCCGTACATGGGACAGGGGGCGGTAGGGGCCAACGTCCTGACTTTC
TRBJ2-3,TRBD2,TRBV5-4,many,CASSRTSGTTDTQYF,TGTGCCAGCAGCAGGACTAGCGGGACGACAGATACGCAGTATTTT
TRBJ1-6,TRBD1,TRBV6-6,many,CASSSDRVRSPLHF,TGTGCCAGCAGTTCGGACAGGGTGAGATCACCCCTCCACTTT
TRBJ1-6,-,TRBV12-3/TRBV12-4,many,CASSLMTANSPLHF,TGTGCCAGCTCCCTTATGACAGCGAATTCACCCCTCCACTTT
TRBJ2-1,-,TRBV27,many,CASSLGGGPPYNEQFF,TGTGCCAGCAGTTTAGGCGGAGGGCCCCCATACAATGAGCAGTTCTTC
TRBJ1-2,-,TRBV20-1,many,CSANPQSSYGYTF,TGCAGTGCTAACCCACAGTCATCCTATGGCTACACCTTC